The rows below give T cell receptor beta chains drawn from one sample of a study of T cells in Graves' hyperthyroidism and ophthalmopathy. TCRdb itself ran the multiplex PCR reads through MiXCR, one entry per CDR3 protein. The table lists hundreds of thousands of distinct CDR3 sequences, about a sixth of them singletons, with around 3.9% in the top ten. Source material: blood. The origin of the receptors is a woman in her 30s with Graves' hyperthyroidism. Each CDR3 is given with its conserved first and last residue. The order of the fields is clone size, J gene, V gene, CDR3 length, D gene, CDR3 DNA, CDR3 protein. A D gene is named only where the DNA matches it firmly. Clone size appears in some rows only: once, few, many, or a class for an expanded clone.

clone size: -
J gene: TRBJ2-3
V gene: TRBV10-3
CDR3 length: 16
D gene: -
CDR3 DNA: TGTGCCATAGGGACTGGCGGACGTACCGGCACAGATACGCAGTATTTT
CDR3 protein: CAIGTGGRTGTDTQYF

clone size: -
J gene: TRBJ1-2
V gene: TRBV29-1
CDR3 length: 11
D gene: -
CDR3 DNA: TGCAGCGTGGACCTTAACTATGGCTACACCTTC
CDR3 protein: CSVDLNYGYTF

clone size: many
J gene: TRBJ2-4
V gene: TRBV2
CDR3 length: 16
D gene: TRBD2
CDR3 DNA: TGTGCCAGCAGTGTTCCGACTAGCGGGAGGGCCAACATTCAGTACTTC
CDR3 protein: CASSVPTSGRANIQYF

clone size: few
J gene: TRBJ2-7
V gene: TRBV12-3/TRBV12-4
CDR3 length: 14
D gene: TRBD1
CDR3 DNA: TGTGCCAGCAGGGCAGACAGGGTAGCCTACGAGCAGTACTTC
CDR3 protein: CASRADRVAYEQYF

clone size: many
J gene: TRBJ2-3
V gene: TRBV2
CDR3 length: 14
D gene: -
CDR3 DNA: TGTGCCAGCAGTGATACGGCGAACTCAGATACGCAGTATTTT
CDR3 protein: CASSDTANSDTQYF

clone size: -
J gene: TRBJ1-3
V gene: TRBV9
CDR3 length: 16
D gene: TRBD1
CDR3 DNA: TGTGCCAGCAGCCTTCAGGACAGGATCTCTGGAAACACCATATATTTT
CDR3 protein: CASSLQDRISGNTIYF

clone size: few
J gene: TRBJ2-1
V gene: TRBV4-2
CDR3 length: 16
D gene: TRBD1
CDR3 DNA: TGTGCCAGCAGCCAACCGGGACAGGCCTCCTACAATGAGCAGTTCTTC
CDR3 protein: CASSQPGQASYNEQFF

clone size: few
J gene: TRBJ1-4
V gene: TRBV10-3
CDR3 length: 13
D gene: -
CDR3 DNA: TGTGCCATCAGTGAAAGATTGAATGAAAAACTGTTTTTT
CDR3 protein: CAISERLNEKLFF

clone size: many
J gene: TRBJ2-7
V gene: TRBV30
CDR3 length: 13
D gene: -
CDR3 DNA: TGTGCCTGGAGTGTACTGGAACGAGGCGAGCAGTACTTC
CDR3 protein: CAWSVLERGEQYF

clone size: many
J gene: TRBJ1-2
V gene: TRBV28
CDR3 length: 13
D gene: -
CDR3 DNA: TGTGCCAGCAGTTCAAGGGTGTTCGATGGCTACACCTTC
CDR3 protein: CASSSRVFDGYTF

clone size: many
J gene: TRBJ2-7
V gene: TRBV7-9
CDR3 length: 16
D gene: TRBD1
CDR3 DNA: TGTGCCAGCAGCTCGAGAAAGGGACAGAGTTCCTACGAGCAGTACTTC
CDR3 protein: CASSSRKGQSSYEQYF

clone size: -
J gene: TRBJ2-1
V gene: TRBV20-1
CDR3 length: 15
D gene: TRBD2
CDR3 DNA: TGCAGTGCTAGAGATCTGCGGGAGGGGGGTAATGAGCAGTTCTTC
CDR3 protein: CSARDLREGGNEQFF

clone size: many
J gene: TRBJ1-2
V gene: TRBV30
CDR3 length: 13
D gene: -
CDR3 DNA: TGTGCCTGGAGTGGGCAGGTCCGACATGGCTACACCTTC
CDR3 protein: CAWSGQVRHGYTF

clone size: many
J gene: TRBJ2-5
V gene: TRBV28
CDR3 length: 14
D gene: -
CDR3 DNA: TGTGCCAGCAGTTTAGCGGGACACCAAGAGACCCAGTACTTC
CDR3 protein: CASSLAGHQETQYF

clone size: few
J gene: TRBJ1-2
V gene: TRBV5-1
CDR3 length: 16
D gene: -
CDR3 DNA: TGCGCCAGCAGCTTGACGGGGGGGGGTCGGAACTATGGCTACACCTTC
CDR3 protein: CASSLTGGGRNYGYTF

clone size: few
J gene: TRBJ1-1
V gene: TRBV24-1
CDR3 length: 13
D gene: -
CDR3 DNA: TGTGCCTCCGCAGACAGGCTGGACACTGAAGCTTTCTTT
CDR3 protein: CASADRLDTEAFF

clone size: few
J gene: TRBJ1-5
V gene: TRBV6-5
CDR3 length: 16
D gene: TRBD1
CDR3 DNA: TGTGCCAGCAGTTACTGGGGACAGGGAAGCAATCAGCCCCAGCATTTT
CDR3 protein: CASSYWGQGSNQPQHF

clone size: -
J gene: TRBJ1-5
V gene: TRBV6-1
CDR3 length: 16
D gene: -
CDR3 DNA: TGTGCCAGCAGTTGGGGACAACTACAGTGGAATCAGCCCCAGCATTTT
CDR3 protein: CASSWGQLQWNQPQHF

clone size: many
J gene: TRBJ2-3
V gene: TRBV6-2/TRBV6-3
CDR3 length: 16
D gene: TRBD2
CDR3 DNA: TGTGCCAGCAGTTACCTAGCGGGAGACGCAGTAGATACGCAGTATTTT
CDR3 protein: CASSYLAGDAVDTQYF

clone size: few
J gene: TRBJ1-2
V gene: TRBV13
CDR3 length: 15
D gene: -
CDR3 DNA: TGTGCCAGCAGCTCAGGTCTGACTCAAGGGTATGGCTACACCTTC
CDR3 protein: CASSSGLTQGYGYTF

clone size: many
J gene: TRBJ2-1
V gene: TRBV27
CDR3 length: 16
D gene: TRBD1
CDR3 DNA: TGTGCCAGCAGTCCAAACAGGGGTGGCTCCTACAATGAGCAGTTCTTC
CDR3 protein: CASSPNRGGSYNEQFF

clone size: once
J gene: TRBJ2-3
V gene: TRBV6-5
CDR3 length: 15
D gene: TRBD2
CDR3 DNA: TGTGCCAGCAGTTACGAGCGGGAGATAGGAGATACGCAGTATTTT
CDR3 protein: CASSYEREIGDTQYF

clone size: few
J gene: TRBJ2-1
V gene: TRBV19
CDR3 length: 15
D gene: TRBD2
CDR3 DNA: TGTGCCAGTAGTATTGGGTCTAGCGGGAGGAATGAGCAGTTCTTC
CDR3 protein: CASSIGSSGRNEQFF

clone size: -
J gene: TRBJ1-1
V gene: TRBV2
CDR3 length: 12
D gene: -
CDR3 DNA: TGTGCCAGCGGCAGGGAGAACACTGAAGCTTTCTTT
CDR3 protein: CASGRENTEAFF

clone size: many
J gene: TRBJ2-1
V gene: TRBV6-1
CDR3 length: 15
D gene: -
CDR3 DNA: TGTGCCAGCAGTGACAGGGAAGGATACTACAATGAGCAGTTCTTC
CDR3 protein: CASSDREGYYNEQFF

clone size: -
J gene: TRBJ2-1
V gene: TRBV12-3/TRBV12-4
CDR3 length: 15
D gene: -
CDR3 DNA: TGTGCCAGCAGTTTACCGCTGCTCGGGTACAATGAGCAGTTCTTC
CDR3 protein: CASSLPLLGYNEQFF

clone size: few
J gene: TRBJ1-1
V gene: TRBV20-1
CDR3 length: 16
D gene: TRBD1
CDR3 DNA: TGCAGTGCTAGACCGGGACAGTATATACTGAACACTGAAGCTTTCTTT
CDR3 protein: CSARPGQYILNTEAFF

clone size: many
J gene: TRBJ1-2
V gene: TRBV6-1
CDR3 length: 14
D gene: -
CDR3 DNA: TGTGCCAGCAGTGATTCTGAGACCAAGTATGGCTACACCTTC
CDR3 protein: CASSDSETKYGYTF

clone size: -
J gene: TRBJ2-1
V gene: TRBV19
CDR3 length: 15
D gene: TRBD2
CDR3 DNA: TGTGCCAGTAGTATATCGGGGACTAAGTACAATGAGCAGTTCTTC
CDR3 protein: CASSISGTKYNEQFF

clone size: few
J gene: TRBJ2-5
V gene: TRBV7-2
CDR3 length: 14
D gene: TRBD1
CDR3 DNA: TGTGCCAGCCGACAGGGGATCGGTTTGGAGACCCAGTACTTC
CDR3 protein: CASRQGIGLETQYF

clone size: many
J gene: TRBJ2-1
V gene: TRBV29-1
CDR3 length: 13
D gene: -
CDR3 DNA: TGCAGCGTTGCCGGTGGGAAGTACAATGAGCAGTTCTTC
CDR3 protein: CSVAGGKYNEQFF

clone size: once
J gene: TRBJ2-4
V gene: TRBV6-2/TRBV6-3
CDR3 length: 13
D gene: TRBD1
CDR3 DNA: TGTGCCAGCAGATCAGGACAGGGAAACATTCAGTACTTC
CDR3 protein: CASRSGQGNIQYF

clone size: few
J gene: TRBJ2-1
V gene: TRBV10-3
CDR3 length: 14
D gene: -
CDR3 DNA: TGTGCCATCAGTGCTGGGCAGGGAGGCAATGAGCAGTTCTTC
CDR3 protein: CAISAGQGGNEQFF

clone size: -
J gene: TRBJ2-7
V gene: TRBV10-1
CDR3 length: 14
D gene: -
CDR3 DNA: TGCGACAGCAGTGAGGCCAGGATGACCTACGAGCAGTACTTC
CDR3 protein: CDSSEARMTYEQYF

clone size: many
J gene: TRBJ2-7
V gene: TRBV11-2
CDR3 length: 11
D gene: -
CDR3 DNA: TGTGCCAGCGTAGCCTCCTACGAGCAGTACTTC
CDR3 protein: CASVASYEQYF

clone size: -
J gene: TRBJ2-5
V gene: TRBV7-7
CDR3 length: 15
D gene: TRBD2
CDR3 DNA: TGTGCTAGCAGCTTAGTAGCGGGAGGGCCGGAGACCCAGTACTTC
CDR3 protein: CASSLVAGGPETQYF

clone size: many
J gene: TRBJ1-2
V gene: TRBV12-3/TRBV12-4
CDR3 length: 14
D gene: TRBD1
CDR3 DNA: TGTGCCAGCAGACTGTCCGGGACAGTCAATGGCTACACCTTC
CDR3 protein: CASRLSGTVNGYTF

clone size: few
J gene: TRBJ1-1
V gene: TRBV27
CDR3 length: 11
D gene: TRBD1
CDR3 DNA: TGTGCCAGTAGGGACAGCACTGAAGCTTTCTTT
CDR3 protein: CASRDSTEAFF

clone size: -
J gene: TRBJ2-5
V gene: TRBV10-3
CDR3 length: 12
D gene: -
CDR3 DNA: TGTGCCATCAGTGAGTCGACGACCTCGGGGTACTTC
CDR3 protein: CAISESTTSGYF

clone size: many
J gene: TRBJ2-1
V gene: TRBV2
CDR3 length: 17
D gene: TRBD2
CDR3 DNA: TGTGCCAGCAGTGGGAAGCTAGCGGGAGAGAACTACAATGAGCAGTTCTTC
CDR3 protein: CASSGKLAGENYNEQFF

clone size: many
J gene: TRBJ2-5
V gene: TRBV28
CDR3 length: 10
D gene: -
CDR3 DNA: TGTGGCAGTCGTCAGGGTCAGTGGTACTTC
CDR3 protein: CGSRQGQWYF

clone size: many
J gene: TRBJ2-7
V gene: TRBV6-1
CDR3 length: 14
D gene: -
CDR3 DNA: TGTGCCAGCTTCACCCTCGGGCCTTCCTACGAGCAGTACTTC
CDR3 protein: CASFTLGPSYEQYF

clone size: many
J gene: TRBJ1-2
V gene: TRBV28
CDR3 length: 15
D gene: -
CDR3 DNA: TGTGCCAGCAGTCCCCTAGTGGGGCCCCTCGATGGCTACACCTTC
CDR3 protein: CASSPLVGPLDGYTF

clone size: once
J gene: TRBJ2-1
V gene: TRBV30
CDR3 length: 13
D gene: -
CDR3 DNA: TGTGCCTGGACTCCAGGGTCCTACAATGAGCAGTTCTTC
CDR3 protein: CAWTPGSYNEQFF